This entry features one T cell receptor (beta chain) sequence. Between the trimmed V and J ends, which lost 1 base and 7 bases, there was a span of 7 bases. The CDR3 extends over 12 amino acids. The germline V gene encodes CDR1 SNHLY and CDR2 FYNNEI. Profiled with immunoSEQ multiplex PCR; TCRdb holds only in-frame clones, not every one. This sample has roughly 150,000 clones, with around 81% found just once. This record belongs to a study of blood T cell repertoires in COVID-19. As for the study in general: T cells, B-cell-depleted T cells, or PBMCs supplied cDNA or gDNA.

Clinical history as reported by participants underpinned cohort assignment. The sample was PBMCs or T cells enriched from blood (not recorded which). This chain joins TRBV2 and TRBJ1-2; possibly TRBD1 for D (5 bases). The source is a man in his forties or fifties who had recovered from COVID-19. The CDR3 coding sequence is TGTGCCAGCAGTGAAGATCAGGGTGGCTACACCTTC. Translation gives CASSEDQGGYTF.